This T cell receptor beta chain originates from a study of a mutant IDH1 vaccine in newly diagnosed glioma (dated by TCRdb to the early 2020s). Regarding the research as a whole: Across visits V03 through V10, patients got a total of eight vaccinations, given in weeks 1, 3, 5, 7, 11, 15, 19 and 23. In the chemotherapy-containing groups, vaccination started alongside temozolomide cycles, whereas in patients who had radiotherapy alone it started 4-6 weeks after radiotherapy. The roughly 33 treated patients were approximately 62% male and 37.5% female, with a mean age of around 40 years. Before enrollment, most patients had been given radiochemotherapy with temozolomide as standard therapy, while the rest had received either radiotherapy alone or temozolomide alone. Peripheral blood was collected at six visits: V03 (baseline), V05, V07, V10, V12 and V13. For exploratory analyses, longitudinal TCRB deep sequencing was carried out in about two dozen treated patients wherever samples were available.

The time point tag for this specimen amounts to: week 23, last vaccination. Each vaccine dose was 300 ug of a 20-mer mutant IDH1 peptide in Montanide, given subcutaneously with topical imiquimod. The donors had newly diagnosed IDH1-mutant astrocytomas of WHO grade 3 or 4 that showed loss of nuclear ATRX. The samples were drawn from NOA16, a multicentre, single-arm, open-label phase I trial in Germany that tested a mutant IDH1 peptide vaccine in humans for the first time. Genomic DNA for TCRB sequencing was isolated from EDTA blood with the DNeasy Blood and Tissue Kit. Comment on this clone: What antigen it recognizes has not been identified. No much larger clone exists at a distance of one base, and base qualities are not known.

Study-level results and caveats: Pseudoprogression seemed to be unrelated to changes in the top peripheral T cell clonotypes found by TCRB sequencing. Vaccine-induced immune responses across multiple MHC alleles were detected in approximately 94% of patients. PBMC samples for TCRB deep sequencing were selected based on availability. It was noted by the authors that analyses of patient blood samples could not be reproduced owing to sample limitations.

Receptor amplification or capture employed the immunoSEQ multiplex PCR assay. Rearranged TCR beta chain sequences were amplified with the hsTCRB Kit following the manufacturer's protocol. An Illumina MiSeq was used to sequence the TCRB libraries. The original pipeline was this. The kit vendor's proprietary platform handled demultiplexing, trimming and gene mapping. Imported from immuneACCESS, the table was reduced by TCRdb to in-frame sequences with V and J called. These copies leave out some clones; in studies compared against another copy, an unresolved V gene accounts for under half, and the cause of the remainder is not known. V and J calls and clone size follow that table, whereas D and trimming were derived from the DNA. The sample table records under 85,000 clones; more than 80% of these occur just once. Roughly 0.81% of the sample lies in the top ten. Sequencing was performed on PBMCs, taken from a glioma patient whose treatment included an IDH1 peptide vaccine. The source of this sequence is a woman aged 45-60 years with glioma.

The DNA sequence is given as TGTGCCAGCAGCTCCCGGCCCGGACAGGTCGGCACTGAAGCTTTCTTT. Its protein is CASSSRPGQVGTEAFF. The chain uses TRBV11-2 and TRBJ1-1, and 7 junction bases match TRBD1. Here V drops 4 bases and J drops 4 bases, and the junction holds 12 bases not matched to any gene. The cysteine opens and the phenylalanine closes a CDR3 of 16 amino acids. Just CDR3 DNA is preserved here, 48 bases in frame from base 1. Taken from the germline V gene, the CDR1 and CDR2 loops are SGHAT and FQNNGV. With the rest looked up from the reference TRBV11-2 and TRBJ1-1 genes rather than sequenced, the full variable domain is EAGVAQSPRYKIIEKRQSVAFWCNPISGHATLYWYQQILGQGPKLLIQFQNNGVVDDSQLPKDRFSAERLKGVDSTLKIQPAKLEDSAVYLCASSSRPGQVGTEAFFGQGTRLTVV.